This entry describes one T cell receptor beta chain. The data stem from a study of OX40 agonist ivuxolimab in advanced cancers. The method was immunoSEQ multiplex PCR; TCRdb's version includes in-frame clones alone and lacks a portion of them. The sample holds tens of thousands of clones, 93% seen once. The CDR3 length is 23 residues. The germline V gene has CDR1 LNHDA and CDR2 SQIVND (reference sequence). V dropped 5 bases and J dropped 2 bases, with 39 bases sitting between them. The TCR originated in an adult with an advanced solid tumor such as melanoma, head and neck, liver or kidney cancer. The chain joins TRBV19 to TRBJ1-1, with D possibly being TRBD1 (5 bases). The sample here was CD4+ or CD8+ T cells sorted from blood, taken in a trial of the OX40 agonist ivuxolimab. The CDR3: CASSSAGFRRTLQGPATNTEAFF. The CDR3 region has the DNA TGTGCCAGTAGTTCGGCAGGGTTCCGCCGAACCCTCCAGGGCCCAGCCACTAACACTGAAGCTTTCTTT.